The present TCR beta chain was sequenced within a study of T cell changes during pregnancy in multiple sclerosis (dated by TCRdb to about 2019). General notes on the study: The study looked at changes in the T cell repertoire across pregnancy in women with multiple sclerosis.

Library generation was performed with the immunoSEQ multiplex PCR assay. TCRdb mirrors the immuneACCESS table, restricted to in-frame sequences. Some clones are absent from its copies; in checked studies, under half trace to an unresolved V gene, and the reason for the others is unknown. The sample records more than 80,000 clones, roughly nine tenths of which are singletons. The ten most abundant clones make up 1.5% to 2% of the sample. From the germline V gene, CDR1 is SGHTA and CDR2 is FQGNSA. V is pruned by 0 bases and J by 2 bases, leaving 5 bases of the junction without a gene match. The CDR3 runs 17 residues from the cysteine to the phenylalanine. This entry keeps only the CDR3 DNA: 51 bases, framed from base 1. On this clone itself: Its antigen is unknown. Base qualities were left out, and no much larger clone turns up one base away.

The clonotype comes from a female donor with multiple sclerosis, enrolled in a pregnancy study. The specimen comprised peripheral blood, sampled before pregnancy. The chain links TRBV7-2 with TRBJ1-2; 11 of the junction bases match TRBD1. The nucleotide sequence is given as TGTGCCAGCAGCTTAGCAGCCCGGACAGGGGGCAACTATGGCTACACCTTC. Its amino acids are CASSLAARTGGNYGYTF.